What follows are 27 T cell receptor beta chains derived from one specimen sequenced in a study of PD-1 blockade in classical Hodgkin lymphoma. Sequencing was performed with immunoSEQ multiplex PCR; in TCRdb, only in-frame clones are kept and a portion is missing. The data contain roughly 50,000 clones, around 80% of them singletons. All patients experienced relapse after autologous stem cell transplantation, and brentuximab vedotin exposure was variable. Specimen: peripheral blood mononuclear cells (PBMCs), collected before the second cycle of nivolumab. These receptors were taken from a human donor with classical Hodgkin lymphoma.

This clone was seen a few times. The chain links TRBV9 to TRBJ2-3; 10 nucleotides line up with TRBD2. This CDR3 contains 16 residues. Trimming took 0 bases from V and 5 from J; bases not matched to a gene: 6. Germline CDR1 reads SGDLS; CDR2 reads YYNGEE. CDR3 DNA sequence: TGTGCCAGCAGCGTAGATGGAGCGGGAGGGGGAGATACGCAGTATTTT. It is translated as CASSVDGAGGGDTQYF. The whole variable domain, filled in from reference TRBV9 and TRBJ2-3, reads DSGVTQTPKHLITATGQRVTLRCSPRSGDLSVYWYQQSLDQGLQFLIQYYNGEERAKGNILERFSAQQFPDLHSELNLSSLELGDSALYFCASSVDGAGGGDTQYFGPGTRLTVL.

The chain uses TRBV11-3 and TRBJ2-5, with D possibly TRBD2 on 6 matching bases. V gave up 1 base and J gave up 1 base, with 10 bases separating them. CDR1 and CDR2 from the germline V gene are SGHNT and YENEEA. The CDR3 loop spans 15 amino acids. Here the CDR3 reads CASSLGRGPQETQYF. The CDR3 DNA reads TGTGCCAGCAGCTTAGGGCGGGGCCCCCAAGAGACCCAGTACTTC.

This chain uses TRBV5-3 with TRBJ2-3, with 10 bases fitting TRBD2. TRBV5-3 is flagged as an ORF with uncertain function. The trim removed 0 bases at V and 0 bases at J, leaving 1 base unmatched. This CDR3 is 16 amino acids long. As DNA, the CDR3 is TGTGCCAGAAGCTTGGGGACTAGCGGAAGCACAGATACGCAGTATTTT. Its protein is CARSLGTSGSTDTQYF.

J is TRBJ2-2 and V is TRBV6-5, with a possible D match to TRBD1 (7 bases). The CDR3 is made up of 13 amino acids. The ends were cut back, 6 bases at V and 9 bases at J, with 14 bases in the middle. The germline V gene encodes CDR1 MNHEY and CDR2 SVGAGI. DNA for the CDR3: TGTGCCAGCAGCATCAGGGGGGACCGGGAGCTGTTTTTT. It is translated as CASSIRGDRELFF.

This clone showed up just a few times. The gene calls are TRBV11-3 and TRBJ1-2; D possibly corresponds to TRBD1 (6 bases). CDR1 and CDR2 (germline): SGHNT, YENEEA. The CDR3 is 13 residues long. V shed 5 bases and J shed 8 bases, with 15 bases lying between them. The CDR3 sequence: CASSEGGQSGYTF. CDR3 sequence (DNA): TGTGCCAGCAGCGAAGGGGGACAAAGCGGCTACACCTTC.

The sample holds a few counts of this clone. V usage is TRBV15 and J usage is TRBJ2-1; weak D call: TRBD2 (6 bases). V lost 8 bases to trimming and J lost 8 bases, with 13 bases between them. Looked up from germline, CDR1 is LNHNV and CDR2 is YYDKDF (reference sequence). This CDR3 contains 12 residues. The CDR3 nucleotides read TGTGCCACCGGGCGGACTAATCATGAGCAGTTCTTC. Protein product: CATGRTNHEQFF.

The chain links TRBV7-6 to TRBJ2-5; TRBD2 matches 11 bases. V lost 1 base and J lost 5; bases outside the gene matches: 3. The CDR3 covers 15 residues. Germline V gene sequence: CDR1 SGHVS, CDR2 FNYEAQ. For the CDR3, the DNA is TGTGCCAGCAGCTTAGGACTAGCGGGATCGGAGACCCAGTACTTC. Translation: CASSLGLAGSETQYF.

This clone was picked up one time. This chain connects TRBV5-5 to TRBJ2-1, with 9 bases fitting TRBD2. The junction had 2 bases not matched to a gene; V was cut back by 2 bases and J by 5 bases. The germline CDR1 and CDR2 sequences are SGHKS and YYEKEE (reference sequence). This CDR3 is 14 amino acids long. This CDR3 reads CASSFTSGHNEQFF. The DNA for the CDR3 is TGTGCCAGCAGCTTTACTAGCGGGCACAATGAGCAGTTCTTC.

CDR3 in amino acids: CASSSGNTEAFF. The DNA for the CDR3 is TGTGCCAGCAGTTCCGGGAACACTGAAGCTTTCTTT. The gene calls are TRBV28 and TRBJ1-1, with D hard to call. The V end lost 4 bases, the J end lost 1 base, and 4 bases lay between the germline ends. Germline assignment: CDR1 MDHEN and CDR2 SYDVKM. This CDR3 is 12 amino acids long.

The count of this clone is one. The genes are TRBV5-1 and TRBJ1-5; D might be TRBD1 (5 bases). The CDR3 has 15 residues. Germline values: CDR1 SGHRS, CDR2 YFSETQ. V was clipped by 0 bases and J by 2 bases, with 9 bases between them. For the CDR3, the DNA is TGCGCCAGCAGCTTGGGGGGGATGGGCAATCAGCCCCAGCATTTT. Its translation: CASSLGGMGNQPQHF.

This chain joins TRBV7-9 and TRBJ1-6; weak D call: TRBD1 (6 bases). Germline-derived CDR1 and CDR2 are SEHNR and FQNEAQ (reference sequence). This CDR3 is 15 amino acids long. V was pared by 0 bases and J by 6 bases, with 9 bases between. DNA for the CDR3: TGTGCCAGCAGCTTAGCCGACAGGCTTAATTCACCCCTCCACTTT. Translating gives CASSLADRLNSPLHF.

This clone was observed a single time. The chain links TRBV28 to TRBJ2-7, with a tentative D call TRBD2 (6 bases). Trimming took 2 bases from V and 4 from J, leaving 9 bases between them. Germline assignment: CDR1 MDHEN and CDR2 SYDVKM. The CDR3 sequence is 13 residues long. The CDR3 bases are TGTGCCAGCAGTTTACTTCGGGGGTACGAGCAGTACTTC. It encodes CASSLLRGYEQYF.

The V and J genes are TRBV7-3 and TRBJ2-1, with 8 bases fitting TRBD2. V lost 4 bases and J lost 4; bases outside the gene matches: 6. This CDR3 spans 15 amino acids. In germline, CDR1 is SGHTA, CDR2 FQGTGA. The CDR3 DNA sequence: TGTGCCAGCAGCTCAGGGCGGGAGGCTTACAATGAGCAGTTCTTC. It translates to CASSSGREAYNEQFF. Full variable domain (missing parts from reference TRBV7-3 and TRBJ2-1): GAGVSQTPSNKVTEKGKYVELRCDPISGHTALYWYRQSLGQGPEFLIYFQGTGAADDSGLPNDRFFAVRPEGSVSTLKIQRTERGDSAVYLCASSSGREAYNEQFFGPGTRLTVL.

This chain joins TRBV5-4 and TRBJ1-6; TRBD1 might be the D (6 bases). V lost 3 bases, J lost 10 bases, and 11 bases lay in between. The CDR3 is 13 residues long. Germline V lookup: CDR1 SGHNT, CDR2 YYREEE (reference sequence). Here the CDR3 DNA reads TGTGCCAGCAGCTCACTACAGGGCTCACCCCTCCACTTT. Its translation: CASSSLQGSPLHF.

The V gene is TRBV28, the J gene TRBJ1-5; 7 bases are a match to TRBD1. This CDR3 region has 14 residues. The V gene end was trimmed by 6 bases and the J gene end by 5 bases; junction bases not matched to a gene: 7. Germline lookup yields CDR1 MDHEN and CDR2 SYDVKM. CDR3 in amino acids: CASRDRTQDQPQHF. The CDR3 DNA reads TGTGCCAGCAGGGACAGGACACAGGATCAGCCCCAGCATTTT.

The chain recombines TRBV5-6 with TRBJ2-1; 9 nucleotides align to TRBD2. Germline V gives CDR1 SGHDT, CDR2 YYEEEE. The ends lost 4 bases at V and 4 bases at J; junction bases unmatched: 3. The CDR3 has 14 residues. Here the CDR3 DNA reads TGTGCCAGCAGCGCGGGGGGGCTTTACAATGAGCAGTTCTTC. This encodes CASSAGGLYNEQFF.

V gene TRBV5-4 combines with J gene TRBJ2-3, with TRBD1 matching 9 bases. Germline lookup yields CDR1 SGHNT and CDR2 YYREEE (reference sequence). The CDR3 loop spans 15 amino acids. V lost 4 bases and J lost 1; bases outside the gene matches: 4. The CDR3 bases are TGTGCCAGCAGCACTAGACAGGGGGGCACAGATACGCAGTATTTT. Protein sequence: CASSTRQGGTDTQYF.

The chain employs TRBV7-9 and TRBJ1-2; TRBD1 aligns across 11 bases. The CDR3 is 16 amino acids. The V segment lost 1 base and the J segment 6 bases; nucleotides outside the gene matches: 7. Germline values: CDR1 SEHNR, CDR2 FQNEAQ (reference sequence). DNA of the CDR3: TGTGCCAGCAGCTTAGGGGACAGGGGGACGAGGGATGGCTACACCTTC. Protein product: CASSLGDRGTRDGYTF.

The V gene is TRBV7-3, the J gene TRBJ2-5; 10 nucleotides align to TRBD2. Unmatched junction bases numbered 11, after V lost 1 base and J lost 3 bases. CDR1 and CDR2 from the germline V gene are SGHTA and FQGTGA. CDR3 length: 18 residues. The chain's CDR3 is CASSLIPSQREGKETQYF. Written as DNA, the CDR3 is TGTGCCAGCAGCTTAATTCCCAGCCAGCGGGAGGGAAAAGAGACCCAGTACTTC.

The rearrangement links TRBV2 to TRBJ2-2; possibly TRBD1 for D (5 bases). Germline V gene data show CDR1 as SNHLY and CDR2 as FYNNEI. The V and J ends lost 6 bases and 9 bases respectively, with 17 bases between them. The CDR3 covers 14 residues. The CDR3 bases are TGTGCCAGCAGGGACCCGAGCAGGGCCCGGGAGCTGTTTTTT. Residues: CASRDPSRARELFF.

V usage is TRBV11-3 and J usage is TRBJ1-1, with D uncertain. The CDR3 totals 14 residues. Germline V gene sequence: CDR1 SGHNT, CDR2 YENEEA. Trimming removed 5 bases at V and 4 bases at J, with 14 bases between. Here the CDR3 reads CASSPFYGFTEAFF. The CDR3 coding sequence is TGTGCCAGCAGCCCCTTCTACGGGTTCACTGAAGCTTTCTTT.

This sequence joins TRBV2 and TRBJ2-7; TRBD2 might be the D (6 bases). The CDR3 spans 13 residues. V gave up 7 bases and J gave up 2 bases, with 12 bases separating them. Germline V gene data show CDR1 as SNHLY and CDR2 as FYNNEI. CDR3 protein: CASMEGGAYEQYF. CDR3 DNA: TGTGCCAGCATGGAGGGTGGGGCCTACGAGCAGTACTTC.

V and J are TRBV7-2 and TRBJ1-3; D may be TRBD1 (6 bases). The germline V and J ends were trimmed by 4 bases and 4 bases, with 14 bases remaining between them. The CDR3 length is 15 residues. Germline V gives CDR1 SGHTA, CDR2 FQGNSA. For the CDR3, the DNA is TGTGCCAGCAGCTCCGGGACAACGACGGGAAACACCATATATTTT. It encodes CASSSGTTTGNTIYF.

The table lists this clone with a few counts. The chain is built from TRBV9 and TRBJ1-1; TRBD1 is a possible D gene (5 bases). This CDR3 spans 14 amino acids. Germline CDR1 reads SGDLS; CDR2 reads YYNGEE. With 3 bases removed from V and 1 base from J, the gap between germline ends came to 10 bases. CDR3 coding DNA: TGTGCCAGCAGCGAGGCGGGGACGAACACTGAAGCTTTCTTT. It encodes CASSEAGTNTEAFF.

This clone has a handful of counts. The chain uses TRBV27 and TRBJ1-2; D is perhaps TRBD1 (6 bases). The V and J ends lost 5 bases and 3 bases respectively, with 10 bases between them. Per the germline V gene, CDR1 is MNHEY and CDR2 is SMNVEV (reference sequence). The CDR3 length is 13 residues. CDR3 DNA: TGTGCCAGCAGTGTACAGGGACACTATGGCTACACCTTC. Translated: CASSVQGHYGYTF.

This clone counts as medium-sized. J is TRBJ1-1 and V is TRBV11-3; tentative D call: TRBD1 (5 bases). Germline lookup yields CDR1 SGHNT and CDR2 YENEEA. This CDR3 comprises 13 residues. Between the trimmed V and J ends, which lost 1 base and 10 bases, there was a span of 13 bases. The CDR3 DNA reads TGTGCCAGCAGCTTAGGTGATAGGGGAGGAGCTTTCTTT. Translated, it gives CASSLGDRGGAFF.

The chain is built from TRBV2 and TRBJ2-2, with D possibly being TRBD1 (5 bases). CDR1 SNHLY and CDR2 FYNNEI come from the germline V gene. V lost 8 bases to trimming and J lost 6 bases, with 19 bases between them. The CDR3 covers 15 residues. The CDR3 region has the DNA TGTGCCAGCTACCGCGTGGCAGGGTTGTCCGGGGAGCTGTTTTTT. Translated: CASYRVAGLSGELFF.